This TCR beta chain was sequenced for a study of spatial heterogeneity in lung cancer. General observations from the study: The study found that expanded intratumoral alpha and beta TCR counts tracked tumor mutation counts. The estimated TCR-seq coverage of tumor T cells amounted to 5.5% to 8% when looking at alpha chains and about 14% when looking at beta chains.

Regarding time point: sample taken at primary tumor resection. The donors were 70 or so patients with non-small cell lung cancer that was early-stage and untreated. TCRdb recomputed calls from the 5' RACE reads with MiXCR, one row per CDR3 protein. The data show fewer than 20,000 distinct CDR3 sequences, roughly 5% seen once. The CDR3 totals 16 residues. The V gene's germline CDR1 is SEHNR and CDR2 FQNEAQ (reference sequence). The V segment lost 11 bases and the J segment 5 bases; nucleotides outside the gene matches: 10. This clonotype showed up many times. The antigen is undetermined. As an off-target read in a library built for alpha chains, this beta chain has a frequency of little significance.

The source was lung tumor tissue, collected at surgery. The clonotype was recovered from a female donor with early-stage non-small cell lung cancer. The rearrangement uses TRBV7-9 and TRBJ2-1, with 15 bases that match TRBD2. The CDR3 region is CAGRTSGRVRNNEQFF. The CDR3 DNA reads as TGTGCCGGAAGGACTAGCGGGAGGGTCCGTAACAATGAGCAGTTCTTC.